One sample yielded the 7 T cell receptor beta chains listed below, sequenced in a study of blood T cell repertoires in COVID-19. TCRdb keeps only in-frame clones here, not all; method: immunoSEQ multiplex PCR. The profile shows around 270,000 clones, 80% to 90% of them singletons. The sequenced sample consisted of peripheral blood. These TCRs come from a man between 40 and 49 years old with acute or convalescent COVID-19.

This chain connects TRBV11-3 to TRBJ2-2, with 12 bases aligning to TRBD1. The germline V gene has CDR1 SGHNT and CDR2 YENEEA. The J segment lost 6 bases and the V segment lost 5 bases, leaving 7 bases of the junction unmatched. This CDR3 has 16 amino acids. CDR3 in DNA: TGTGCCAGCAGCGACCGGGACAGGGGGCTCTCCGGGGAGCTGTTTTTT. It is translated as CASSDRDRGLSGELFF.

This chain connects TRBV12-3 or TRBV12-4 to TRBJ1-3; 7 bases match TRBD1. The CDR3 loop spans 13 amino acids. V lost 5 bases and J lost 8; bases outside the gene matches: 6. The CDR3 DNA reads as TGTGCCAGCAGTCGACAGGGTGGGCACACCATATATTTT. Its translation: CASSRQGGHTIYF.

The rearrangement uses TRBV2 and TRBJ2-7; a weak D match, TRBD2 (6 bases). The V end was cut by 7 bases, the J end by 2 bases, with 12 bases between. CDR1 and CDR2 from the germline V gene are SNHLY and FYNNEI. The CDR3 loop spans 13 amino acids. CDR3 coding DNA: TGTGCCAGCACGAGGACGGGGGCCTACGAGCAGTACTTC. This gives the protein CASTRTGAYEQYF.

J is TRBJ2-4 and V is TRBV11-2, with a weak D call TRBD2 (6 bases). The CDR3 consists of 13 residues. Looked up from germline, CDR1 is SGHAT and CDR2 is FQNNGV. The V gene lost 5 bases and the J gene lost 4 bases, with 9 bases spanning the gap. The CDR3 loop is CASSAGRKNIQYF. The CDR3, as DNA: TGTGCCAGCAGCGCGGGACGGAAAAACATTCAGTACTTC.

This CDR3 is CASSYRQGTAGYTF. CDR3 nucleotides: TGTGCCAGCAGTTACCGACAGGGGACCGCCGGCTACACCTTC. The V gene is TRBV6-6, the J gene TRBJ1-2; 8 nucleotides align to TRBD1. After removal of 2 bases from V and 8 bases from J, the junction contained 7 bases not matched to a gene. From germline, CDR1 is MNHNY and CDR2 SVGAGI (reference sequence). This CDR3 is built from 14 residues.

This clone was picked up one time. The chain carries TRBV5-1 and TRBJ1-2, with TRBD1 identical over 7 bases. V shed 2 bases and J 4 bases; nucleotides not matched to a gene: 5. CDR3 length: 14 residues. CDR1 and CDR2 (germline): SGHRS, YFSETQ. CDR3 coding DNA: TGCGCCAGCAGCTTACAGGGGAGTGCCTATGGCTACACCTTC. Translated, it gives CASSLQGSAYGYTF.

Concerning this clone: This specimen includes other DNA sequences encoding the same CDR3. The chain employs TRBV5-1 and TRBJ1-1; TRBD1 matches 9 bases. The germline V gene has CDR1 SGHRS and CDR2 YFSETQ. The CDR3 is made up of 14 amino acids. With 4 bases clipped from V and 5 bases from J, the junction kept 6 bases outside the gene matches. In DNA, the CDR3 is TGCGCCAGCAGCCCTACCGGGACAGGGACTGAAGCTTTCTTT. It encodes CASSPTGTGTEAFF.